Listed below are T cell receptor beta chains from one sample, sequenced in a study of identifying expanded T cells in peripheral blood. Sequencing used immunoSEQ multiplex PCR; TCRdb keeps in-frame clones, though not all of them. The sample holds 97,000 or so clones, 88% seen once. Material for sequencing was blood. These receptor sequences come from a person between 18 and 69 years old in good health. The CDR3 runs from the conserved cysteine through the conserved F or W. The D gene is left open where the match is weak. Some rows mark clone size as missing; the rest say once, few, many or name a class of expanded clone.

D gene	V gene	J gene	clone size	CDR3 DNA	CDR3 protein
TRBD1	TRBV6-6	TRBJ1-1	NA	TGTGCCATCCAATCTCTAGGGGGCGCGGGGAACACTGAAGCTTTCTTT	CAIQSLGGAGNTEAFF
TRBD2	TRBV6-1	TRBJ2-7	NA	TGTGCCAGCGGGACTAGCGGACTCTACGAGCAGTACTTC	CASGTSGLYEQYF
NA	TRBV18	TRBJ1-3	NA	TGTGCCAGCTCACCGCCGACAGGCCGCTCTGGAAACACCATATATTTT	CASSPPTGRSGNTIYF
NA	TRBV4-2	TRBJ2-7	NA	TGTGCCAGCAGCCAAGTACGGGGGGCTGCATACTACGAGCAGTACTTC	CASSQVRGAAYYEQYF
NA	TRBV27	TRBJ1-5	NA	TGTGCCAGCAGTTTCCAGGACCGGGACGGGGCCCAGCATTTT	CASSFQDRDGAQHF
NA	TRBV9	TRBJ2-3	NA	TGTGCCAGCAGCGTATCCGGAGCGGATACGCAGTATTTT	CASSVSGADTQYF
NA	TRBV10-1	TRBJ1-1	NA	TGCGCCAGCAGTGAGTCGGATGGGCAGAACACTGAAGCTTTCTTT	CASSESDGQNTEAFF
NA	TRBV5-1	TRBJ2-1	NA	TGCGCCAGCAGCTTGGCCCGGGGGCATCTCAATGAGCAGTTCTTC	CASSLARGHLNEQFF
NA	TRBV5-4	TRBJ2-5	once	TGTGCCAGCAGCGGCGGTGGGACCCAGTACTTC	CASSGGGTQYF
TRBD2	TRBV6-6	TRBJ2-7	NA	TGTGCCAGCAGTTATTCTGACACTAGCGGATCCTACGAGCAGTACTTC	CASSYSDTSGSYEQYF
TRBD1	TRBV4-3	TRBJ2-7	NA	TGCGCCAGCAGCCAAGATCTGGTGGGGACAGGGTTCTACGAGCAGTACTTC	CASSQDLVGTGFYEQYF
NA	TRBV11-1	TRBJ2-7	NA	TGTGCCAGCAGCTTAGGGTCCGCTGCAGTCTACGAGCAGTACTTC	CASSLGSAAVYEQYF